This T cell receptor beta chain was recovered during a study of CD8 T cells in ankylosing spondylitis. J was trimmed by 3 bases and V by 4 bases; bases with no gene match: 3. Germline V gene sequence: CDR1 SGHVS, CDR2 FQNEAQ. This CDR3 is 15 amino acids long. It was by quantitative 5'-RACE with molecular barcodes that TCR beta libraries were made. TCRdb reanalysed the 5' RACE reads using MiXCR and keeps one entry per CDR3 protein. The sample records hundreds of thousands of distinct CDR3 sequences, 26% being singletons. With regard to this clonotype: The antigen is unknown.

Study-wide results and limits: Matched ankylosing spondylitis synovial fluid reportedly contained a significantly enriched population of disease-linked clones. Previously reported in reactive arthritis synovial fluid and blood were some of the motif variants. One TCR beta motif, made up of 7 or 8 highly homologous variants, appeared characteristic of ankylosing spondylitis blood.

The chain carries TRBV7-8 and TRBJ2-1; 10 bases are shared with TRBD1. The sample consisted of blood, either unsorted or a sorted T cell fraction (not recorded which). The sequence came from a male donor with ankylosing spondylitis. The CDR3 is CASSSGQGRYNEQFF. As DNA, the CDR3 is TGTGCCAGCAGCTCGGGACAGGGGCGCTACAATGAGCAGTTCTTC. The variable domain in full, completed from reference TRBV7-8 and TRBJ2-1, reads GAGVSQSPRYKVAKRGQDVALRCDPISGHVSLFWYQQALGQGPEFLTYFQNEAQLDKSGLPSDRFFAERPEGSVSTLKIQRTQQEDSAVYLCASSSGQGRYNEQFFGPGTRLTVL.